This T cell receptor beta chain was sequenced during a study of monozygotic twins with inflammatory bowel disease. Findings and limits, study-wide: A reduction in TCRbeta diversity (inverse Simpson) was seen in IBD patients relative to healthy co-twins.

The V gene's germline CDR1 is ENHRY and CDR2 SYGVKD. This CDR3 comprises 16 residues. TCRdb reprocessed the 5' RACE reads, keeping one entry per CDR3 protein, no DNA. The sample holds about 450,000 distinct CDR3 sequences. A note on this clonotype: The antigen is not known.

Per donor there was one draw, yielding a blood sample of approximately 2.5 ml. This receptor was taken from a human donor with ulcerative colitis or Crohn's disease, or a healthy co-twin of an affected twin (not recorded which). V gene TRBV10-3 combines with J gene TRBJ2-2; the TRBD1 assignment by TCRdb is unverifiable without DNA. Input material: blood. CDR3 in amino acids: CAISSPGQGVTGELFF.